This TCR beta chain originates from a study of regulatory T cells in long-lasting Graves disease. Both iRepertoire HTBI primers and Arm-PCR of CDR3 regions were used to build the TCR beta libraries. One entry per CDR3 protein results from TCRdb running MiXCR on the multiplex PCR reads. This repertoire shows approximately 690,000 distinct CDR3 sequences, about 30% found once; its top ten account for under 55%. Worth noting for this clonotype: The antigen is undetermined.

This CDR3 spans 12 amino acids. Germline CDR1 and CDR2: SQVTM and ANQGSEA. V dropped 2 bases and J dropped 4 bases, with 9 bases sitting between them. The time point here: persistent/refractory GD, antithyroid drugs over 5 years with positive TRAb. From RNA extracted from PBMCs, the TCR library was made. Whole-study findings and limits: Graves' patients with persistent disease showed TCR diversity lower than patients newly diagnosed.

The clonotype comes from a female donor with Graves disease. The gene calls are TRBV29-1 and TRBJ2-7; tentatively, D is TRBD1 (6 bases). The source was peripheral blood mononuclear cells (PBMCs), collected when the disease was refractory, from a patient treated with antithyroid drugs. This CDR3 reads CSVEYTGYEQYF. CDR3 coding DNA: TGCAGCGTTGAATATACAGGGTACGAGCAGTACTTC.